This T cell receptor (beta chain) was recorded in a study of cytomegalovirus exposure and HLA in healthy donors. The sample holds one count of this clone. Germline V gene lookup returns CDR1 SEHNR and CDR2 FQNEAQ (reference sequence). The CDR3 runs 15 residues. Unmatched junction bases numbered 3, after V lost 2 bases and J lost 4 bases. PCR involved 60 Vbeta and 13 Jbeta primers. The data were produced by immunoSEQ multiplex PCR, yet TCRdb's version contains in-frame clones alone and is incomplete. The sample has 84,000 or so clones; 79% are singletons. The rearrangement uses TRBV7-9 and TRBJ2-2; 8 positions agree with TRBD1. Material: PBMCs. The receptor was isolated from a man younger than 45 in good health and CMV-seronegative. CDR3 amino acids: CASSLSTGGTGELFF. The CDR3 region has the DNA TGTGCCAGCAGCTTAAGCACAGGGGGCACCGGGGAGCTGTTTTTT.